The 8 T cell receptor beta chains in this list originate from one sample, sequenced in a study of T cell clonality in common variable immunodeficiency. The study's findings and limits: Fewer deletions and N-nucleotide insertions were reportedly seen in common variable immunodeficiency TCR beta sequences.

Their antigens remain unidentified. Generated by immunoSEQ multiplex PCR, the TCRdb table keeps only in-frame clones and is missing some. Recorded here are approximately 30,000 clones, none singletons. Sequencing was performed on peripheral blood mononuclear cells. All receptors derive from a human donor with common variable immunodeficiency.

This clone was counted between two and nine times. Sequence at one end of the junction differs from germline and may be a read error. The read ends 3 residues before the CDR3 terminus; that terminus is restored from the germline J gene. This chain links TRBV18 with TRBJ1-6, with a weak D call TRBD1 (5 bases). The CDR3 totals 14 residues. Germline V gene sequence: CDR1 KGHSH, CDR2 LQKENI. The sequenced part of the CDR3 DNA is TGTGCCAGCTCACGGGAGGGGTATAGTTCACCC. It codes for CASSREGYSSP. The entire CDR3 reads CASSREGYSSPLHF.

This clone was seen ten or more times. CDR3 residues: CSAGTPATNEKLFF. Incomplete CDR3 DNA: TGCAGTGCTGGGACACCTGCAACTAATGAAAAA. The chain uses TRBV20-1 and TRBJ1-4; D perhaps matches TRBD1 (6 bases). The read terminates 3 residues ahead of where the CDR3 ends, so the germline J gene completes it. The ends were cut back, 5 bases at V and 0 bases at J, with 10 bases in the middle. Germline V gives CDR1 DFQATT, CDR2 SNEGSKA (reference sequence). The CDR3 is made up of 14 amino acids.

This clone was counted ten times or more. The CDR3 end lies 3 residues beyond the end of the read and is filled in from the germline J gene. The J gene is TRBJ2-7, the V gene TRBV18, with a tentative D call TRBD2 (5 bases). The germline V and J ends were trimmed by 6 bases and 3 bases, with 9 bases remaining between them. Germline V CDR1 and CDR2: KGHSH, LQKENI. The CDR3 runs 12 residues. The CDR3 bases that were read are TGTGCCAGCTCCCCCGAGGGCTACGAG. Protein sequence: CASSPEGYE. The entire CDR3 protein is CASSPEGYEQYF.

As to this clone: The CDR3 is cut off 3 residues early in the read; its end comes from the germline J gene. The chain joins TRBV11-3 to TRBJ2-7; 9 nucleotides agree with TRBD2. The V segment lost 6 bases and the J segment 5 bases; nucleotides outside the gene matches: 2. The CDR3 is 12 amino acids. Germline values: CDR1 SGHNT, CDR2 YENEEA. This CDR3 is CASSAGGHEQYF. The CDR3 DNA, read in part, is TGTGCCAGCAGTGCGGGGGGGCACGAG.

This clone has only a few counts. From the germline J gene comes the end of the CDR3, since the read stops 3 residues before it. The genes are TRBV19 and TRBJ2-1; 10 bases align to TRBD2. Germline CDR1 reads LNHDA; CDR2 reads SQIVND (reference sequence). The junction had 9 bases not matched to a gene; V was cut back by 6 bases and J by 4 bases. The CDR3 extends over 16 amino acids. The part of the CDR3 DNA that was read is TGTGCCAGTAGGGCCCTAGGACTAGCGGATTACAATGAG. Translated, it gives CASRALGLADYNE. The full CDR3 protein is CASRALGLADYNEQFF.

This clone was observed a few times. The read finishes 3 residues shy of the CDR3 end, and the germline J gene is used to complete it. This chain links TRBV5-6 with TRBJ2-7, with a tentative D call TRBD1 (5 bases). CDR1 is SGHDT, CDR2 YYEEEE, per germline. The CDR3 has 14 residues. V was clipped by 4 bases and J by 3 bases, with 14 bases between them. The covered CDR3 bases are TGTGCCAGCAGCCTGGACACCCCAATCTACGAG. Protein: CASSLDTPIYE. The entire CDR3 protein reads CASSLDTPIYEQYF. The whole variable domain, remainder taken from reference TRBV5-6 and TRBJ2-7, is DAGVTQSPTHLIKTRGQQVTLRCSPKSGHDTVSWYQQALGQGPQFIFQYYEEEERQRGNFPDRFSGHQFPNYSSELNVNALLLGDSALYLCASSLDTPIYEQYFGPGTRLTVT.

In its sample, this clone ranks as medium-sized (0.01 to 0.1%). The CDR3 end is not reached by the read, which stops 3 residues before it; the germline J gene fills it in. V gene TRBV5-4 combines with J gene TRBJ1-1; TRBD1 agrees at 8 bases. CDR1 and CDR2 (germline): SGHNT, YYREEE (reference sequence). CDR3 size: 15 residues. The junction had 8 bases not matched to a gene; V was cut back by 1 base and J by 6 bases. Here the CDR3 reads CASSLRQGAVAEAFF. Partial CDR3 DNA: TGTGCCAGCAGCTTGAGGCAGGGGGCTGTCGCTGAA.

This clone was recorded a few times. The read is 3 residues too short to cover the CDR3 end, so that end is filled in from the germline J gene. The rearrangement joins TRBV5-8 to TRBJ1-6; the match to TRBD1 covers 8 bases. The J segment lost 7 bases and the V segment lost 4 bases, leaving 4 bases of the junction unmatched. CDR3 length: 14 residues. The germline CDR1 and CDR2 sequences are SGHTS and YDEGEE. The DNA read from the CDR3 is TGTGCCAGCAGCATCCGGGACAGGAATTCACCC. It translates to CASSIRDRNSP. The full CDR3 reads CASSIRDRNSPLHF.